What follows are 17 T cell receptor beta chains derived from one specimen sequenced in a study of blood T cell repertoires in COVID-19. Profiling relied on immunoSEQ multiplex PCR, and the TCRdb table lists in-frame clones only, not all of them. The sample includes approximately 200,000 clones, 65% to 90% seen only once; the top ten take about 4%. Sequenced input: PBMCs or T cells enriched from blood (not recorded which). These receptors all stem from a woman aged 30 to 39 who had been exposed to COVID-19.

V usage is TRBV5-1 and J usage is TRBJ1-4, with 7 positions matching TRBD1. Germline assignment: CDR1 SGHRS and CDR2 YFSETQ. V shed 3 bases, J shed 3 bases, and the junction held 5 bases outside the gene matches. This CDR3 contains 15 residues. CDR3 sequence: CASSWQGGANEKLFF. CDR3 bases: TGCGCCAGCAGCTGGCAGGGGGGCGCTAATGAAAAACTGTTTTTT.

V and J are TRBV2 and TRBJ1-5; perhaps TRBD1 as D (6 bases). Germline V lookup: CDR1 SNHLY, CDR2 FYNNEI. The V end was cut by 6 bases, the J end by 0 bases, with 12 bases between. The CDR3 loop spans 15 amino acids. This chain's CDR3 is CASSLTGDSNQPQHF. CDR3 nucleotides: TGTGCCAGCAGCTTGACAGGCGATAGCAATCAGCCCCAGCATTTT.

CDR3 bases: TGTGCCAGCAGCTTACAGGGGGCTAGCACAGATACGCAGTATTTT. This sequence encodes CASSLQGASTDTQYF. The rearrangement joins TRBV7-2 to TRBJ2-3; 8 bases match TRBD1. This CDR3 has 15 residues. Germline CDR1 SGHTA, CDR2 FQGNSA. The V gene end was trimmed by 2 bases and the J gene end by 0 bases; junction bases not matched to a gene: 1.

The DNA for the CDR3 is TGTGCCAGCAGCCGGGACACAACTAATGAAAAACTGTTTTTT. This translates into CASSRDTTNEKLFF. The chain couples TRBV3-1 (or the pseudogene TRBV3-2) to TRBJ1-4, with D possibly being TRBD1 (6 bases). The CDR3 has 14 amino acids. Germline CDR1 reads LGHDT; CDR2 reads YNNKEL (reference sequence). The V and J ends lost 4 bases and 0 bases respectively, with 6 bases between them.

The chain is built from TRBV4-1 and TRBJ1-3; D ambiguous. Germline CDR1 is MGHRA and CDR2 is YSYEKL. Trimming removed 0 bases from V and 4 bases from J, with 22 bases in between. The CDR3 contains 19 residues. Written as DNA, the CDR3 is TGCGCCAGCAGCCAAGATAGGCAGGATACCTCTCTCTCAGGAAACACCATATATTTT. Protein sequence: CASSQDRQDTSLSGNTIYF.

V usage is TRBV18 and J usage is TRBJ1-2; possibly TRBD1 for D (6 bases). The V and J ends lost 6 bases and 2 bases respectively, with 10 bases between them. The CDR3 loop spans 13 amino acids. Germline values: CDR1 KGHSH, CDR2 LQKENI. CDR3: CASSSDRNYGYTF. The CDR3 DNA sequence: TGTGCCAGCTCGTCGGACAGAAACTATGGCTACACCTTC. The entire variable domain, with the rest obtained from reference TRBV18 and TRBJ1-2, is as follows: NAGVMQNPRHLVRRRGQEARLRCSPMKGHSHVYWYRQLPEEGLKFMVYLQKENIIDESGMPKERFSAEFPKEGPSILRIQQVVRGDSAAYFCASSSDRNYGYTFGSGTRLTVV.

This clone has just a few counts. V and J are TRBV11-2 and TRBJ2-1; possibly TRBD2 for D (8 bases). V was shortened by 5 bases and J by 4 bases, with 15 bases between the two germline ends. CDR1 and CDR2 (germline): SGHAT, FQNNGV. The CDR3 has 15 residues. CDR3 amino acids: CASSRGGDRYNEQFF. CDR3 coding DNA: TGTGCCAGCAGCCGGGGGGGGGACAGATACAATGAGCAGTTCTTC. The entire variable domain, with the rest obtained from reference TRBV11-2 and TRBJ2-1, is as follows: EAGVAQSPRYKIIEKRQSVAFWCNPISGHATLYWYQQILGQGPKLLIQFQNNGVVDDSQLPKDRFSAERLKGVDSTLKIQPAKLEDSAVYLCASSRGGDRYNEQFFGPGTRLTVL.

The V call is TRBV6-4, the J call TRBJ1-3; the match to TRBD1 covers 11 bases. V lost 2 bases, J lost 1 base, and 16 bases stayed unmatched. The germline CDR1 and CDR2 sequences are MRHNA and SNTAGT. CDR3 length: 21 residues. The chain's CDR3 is CASSDRKSDRGLGRSGNTIYF. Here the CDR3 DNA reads TGTGCCAGCAGTGACCGAAAATCGGACAGGGGGCTCGGTCGGTCTGGAAACACCATATATTTT.

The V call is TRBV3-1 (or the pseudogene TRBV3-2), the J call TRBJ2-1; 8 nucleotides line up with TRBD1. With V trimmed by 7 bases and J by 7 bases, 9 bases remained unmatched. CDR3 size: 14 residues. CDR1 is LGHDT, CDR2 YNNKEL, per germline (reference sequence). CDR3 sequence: CASTDRAVQNEQFF. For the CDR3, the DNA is TGTGCCAGCACGGACAGGGCGGTACAAAATGAGCAGTTCTTC.

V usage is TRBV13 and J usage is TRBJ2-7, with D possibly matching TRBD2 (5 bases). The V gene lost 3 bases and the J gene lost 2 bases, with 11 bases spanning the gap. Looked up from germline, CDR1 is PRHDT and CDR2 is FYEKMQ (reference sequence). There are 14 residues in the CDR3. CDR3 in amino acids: CASSFEREPYEQYF. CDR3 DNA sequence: TGTGCCAGCAGCTTCGAGAGGGAGCCCTACGAGCAGTACTTC.

As DNA, the CDR3 is TGTGCCAGTAGTGGGCCCGAATGGCATGAAAAACTGTTTTTT. This sequence encodes CASSGPEWHEKLFF. The V gene is TRBV19, the J gene TRBJ1-4, with no clear D. The CDR3 covers 14 residues. From germline, CDR1 is LNHDA and CDR2 SQIVND (reference sequence). V gave up 5 bases and J gave up 6 bases, with 13 bases separating them.

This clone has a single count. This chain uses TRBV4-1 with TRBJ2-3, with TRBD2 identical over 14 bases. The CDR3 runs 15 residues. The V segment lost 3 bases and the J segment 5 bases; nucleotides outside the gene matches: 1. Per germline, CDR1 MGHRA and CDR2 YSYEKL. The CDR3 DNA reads TGCGCCAGCAGCCAGGGACTAGCGGGGGTAGATACGCAGTATTTT. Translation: CASSQGLAGVDTQYF.

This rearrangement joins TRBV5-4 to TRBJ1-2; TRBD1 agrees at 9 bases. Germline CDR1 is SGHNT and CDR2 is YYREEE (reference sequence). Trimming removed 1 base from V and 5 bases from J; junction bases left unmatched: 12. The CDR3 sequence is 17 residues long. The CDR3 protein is CASSLWGQGPLVYGYTF. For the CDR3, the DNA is TGTGCCAGCAGCTTGTGGGGACAGGGACCCCTTGTGTATGGCTACACCTTC.

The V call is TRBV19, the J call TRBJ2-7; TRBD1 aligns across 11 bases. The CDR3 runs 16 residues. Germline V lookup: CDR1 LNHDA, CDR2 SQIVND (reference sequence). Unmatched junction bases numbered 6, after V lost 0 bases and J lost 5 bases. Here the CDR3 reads CASSIDRRTGGDEQYF. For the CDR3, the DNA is TGTGCCAGTAGTATAGACCGGAGGACAGGGGGCGACGAGCAGTACTTC.

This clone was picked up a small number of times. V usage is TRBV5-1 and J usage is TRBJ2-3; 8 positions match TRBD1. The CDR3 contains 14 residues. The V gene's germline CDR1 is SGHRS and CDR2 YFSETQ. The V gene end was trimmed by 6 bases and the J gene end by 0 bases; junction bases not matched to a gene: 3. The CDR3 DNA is TGCGCCAGCAAAACAGGGGGGAGCACAGATACGCAGTATTTT. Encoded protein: CASKTGGSTDTQYF.

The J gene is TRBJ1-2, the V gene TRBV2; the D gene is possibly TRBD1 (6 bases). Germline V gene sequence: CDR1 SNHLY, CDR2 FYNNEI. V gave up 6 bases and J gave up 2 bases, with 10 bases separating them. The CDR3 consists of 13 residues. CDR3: CASSATGNYGYTF. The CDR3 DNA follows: TGTGCCAGCAGCGCAACAGGGAACTATGGCTACACCTTC.

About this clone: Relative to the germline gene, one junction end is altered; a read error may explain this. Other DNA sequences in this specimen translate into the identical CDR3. CDR3: CASSLAGRASGEQYF. In nucleotides, the CDR3 is TGCGCCAGTAGCTTGGCCGGGCGGGCATCGGGCGAGCAGTACTTC. The V gene is TRBV5-1, the J gene TRBJ2-7, with D perhaps matching TRBD2 (5 bases). Germline CDR1 and CDR2: SGHRS and YFSETQ. There are 15 residues in the CDR3.